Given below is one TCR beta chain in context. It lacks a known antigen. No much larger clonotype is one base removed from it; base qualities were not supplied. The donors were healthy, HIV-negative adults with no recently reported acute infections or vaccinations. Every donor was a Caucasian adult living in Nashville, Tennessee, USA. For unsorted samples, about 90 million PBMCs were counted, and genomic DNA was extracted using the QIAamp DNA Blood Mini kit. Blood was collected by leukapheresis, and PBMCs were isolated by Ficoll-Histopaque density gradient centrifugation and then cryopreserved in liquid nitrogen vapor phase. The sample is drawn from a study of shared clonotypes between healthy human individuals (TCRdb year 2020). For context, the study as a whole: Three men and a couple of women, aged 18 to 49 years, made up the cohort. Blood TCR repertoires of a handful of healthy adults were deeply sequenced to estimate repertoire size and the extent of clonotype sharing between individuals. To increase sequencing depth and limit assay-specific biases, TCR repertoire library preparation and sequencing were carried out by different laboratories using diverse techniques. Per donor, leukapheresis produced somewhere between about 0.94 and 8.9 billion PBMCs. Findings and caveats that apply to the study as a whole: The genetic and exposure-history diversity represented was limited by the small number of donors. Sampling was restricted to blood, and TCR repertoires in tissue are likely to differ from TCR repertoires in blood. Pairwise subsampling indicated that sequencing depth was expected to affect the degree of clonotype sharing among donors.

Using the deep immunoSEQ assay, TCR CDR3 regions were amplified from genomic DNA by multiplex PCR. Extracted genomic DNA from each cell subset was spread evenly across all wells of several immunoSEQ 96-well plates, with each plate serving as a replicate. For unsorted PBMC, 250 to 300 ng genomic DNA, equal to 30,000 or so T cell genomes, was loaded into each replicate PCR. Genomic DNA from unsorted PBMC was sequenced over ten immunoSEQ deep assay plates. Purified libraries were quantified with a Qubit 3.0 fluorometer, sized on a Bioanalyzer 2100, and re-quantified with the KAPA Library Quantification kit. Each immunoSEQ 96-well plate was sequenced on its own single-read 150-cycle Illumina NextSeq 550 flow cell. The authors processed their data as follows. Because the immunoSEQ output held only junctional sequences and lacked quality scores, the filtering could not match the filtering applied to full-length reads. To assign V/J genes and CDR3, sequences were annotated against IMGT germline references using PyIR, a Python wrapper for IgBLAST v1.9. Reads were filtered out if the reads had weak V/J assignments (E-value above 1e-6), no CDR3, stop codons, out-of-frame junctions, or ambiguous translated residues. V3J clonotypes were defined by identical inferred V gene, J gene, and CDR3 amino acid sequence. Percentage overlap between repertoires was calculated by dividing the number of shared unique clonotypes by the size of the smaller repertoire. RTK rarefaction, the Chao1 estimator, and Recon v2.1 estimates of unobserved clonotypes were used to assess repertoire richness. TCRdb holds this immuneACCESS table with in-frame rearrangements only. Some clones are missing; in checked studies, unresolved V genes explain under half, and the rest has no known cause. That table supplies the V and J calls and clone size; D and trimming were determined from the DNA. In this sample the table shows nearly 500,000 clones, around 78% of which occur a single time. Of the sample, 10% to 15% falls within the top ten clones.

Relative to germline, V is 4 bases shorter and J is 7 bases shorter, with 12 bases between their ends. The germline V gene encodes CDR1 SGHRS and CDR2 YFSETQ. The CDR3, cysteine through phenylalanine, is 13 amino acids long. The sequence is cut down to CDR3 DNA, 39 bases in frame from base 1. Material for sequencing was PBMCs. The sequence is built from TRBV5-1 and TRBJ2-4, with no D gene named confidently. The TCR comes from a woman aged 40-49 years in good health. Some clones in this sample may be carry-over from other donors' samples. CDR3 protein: CASSQDPGNIQYF. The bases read TGCGCCAGCAGCCAAGACCCAGGCAACATTCAGTACTTC. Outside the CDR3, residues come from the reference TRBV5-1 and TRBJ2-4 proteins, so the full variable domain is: KAGVTQTPRYLIKTRGQQVTLSCSPISGHRSVSWYQQTPGQGLQFLFEYFSETQRNKGNFPGRFSGRQFSNSRSEMNVSTLELGDSALYLCASSQDPGNIQYFGAGTRLSVL.